This T cell receptor (beta chain) was recovered during a study of blood T cell repertoires in COVID-19. Study information: The samples span acute and convalescent COVID-19 from the United States, Italy and Spain. The analysed material was cDNA or gDNA that came from T cells, B-cell-depleted T cells, or PBMCs.

Methods used by the authors: The assay estimated nucleated cells by amplifying reference gene primers. Sequencing used immunoSEQ multiplex PCR; TCRdb keeps in-frame clones, though not all of them. V, J and clone size derive from that table, while D and trimming were established from the DNA sequence. Found here are tens of thousands of clones, 75% to 95% of them singletons; the top ten hold 5.5% to 7.5%. The CDR3 is 19 residues long. V lost 2 bases and J lost 4, with 26 bases in between. CDR1 is LGHNA and CDR2 is YSLEER in the germline V gene. V gene TRBV4-3 combines with J gene TRBJ1-2; D is perhaps TRBD1 (6 bases). Specimen: peripheral blood. The receptor was derived from a man in his forties with acute or convalescent COVID-19. CDR3 loop: CASSQSDYRSRGASYGYTF. In nucleotides, the CDR3 is TGCGCCAGCAGCCAAAGCGACTACCGTTCGCGGGGGGCATCCTATGGCTACACCTTC.